These 31 T cell receptor beta chains were all obtained from the same sample, sequenced in a study of shared T cell receptors in the human thymus (dated by TCRdb to about 2021). Libraries were constructed by the immunoSEQ multiplex PCR assay. TCRdb took this table from immuneACCESS and kept in-frame rearrangements with V and J called. Such tables lack part of the clones; where checked against another copy, unresolved V genes explain under half of the gap, and the rest is unexplained. The sample yields 500,000 to 850,000 clones; approximately 89% were counted once. Jointly, the top ten make up about 0.0094% of the sample. A further study also used this sample, focusing on human thymus T cells.

Material for sequencing was thymocytes. These receptors were taken from a boy younger than two with a congenital heart defect. Donor details come from another sample of the same person, matched by shared clones.

V gene TRBV29-1 combines with J gene TRBJ1-6; D may be TRBD1 (6 bases). The CDR3 loop spans 18 amino acids. V lost 0 bases and J lost 7, with 22 bases in between. From germline, CDR1 is SQVTM and CDR2 ANQGSEA. The CDR3 here is CSVEDLKCGQLGNSPLHF. The CDR3 DNA follows: TGCAGCGTTGAAGATTTAAAATGCGGACAGTTGGGCAATTCACCCCTCCACTTT.

The CDR3 region is CASSNGTGSSYEQYF. CDR3 DNA sequence: TGTGCCAGCAGTAATGGTACAGGGAGCTCCTACGAGCAGTACTTC. This sequence joins TRBV6-4 and TRBJ2-7; weak D call: TRBD1 (6 bases). CDR1 MRHNA and CDR2 SNTAGT come from the germline V gene. Trimming took off 5 bases at V and 0 bases at J, with 14 bases between the two ends. The CDR3 covers 15 residues.

In this sample, this clone turned up a few times. The chain carries TRBV4-3 and TRBJ1-1; D is ambiguous. The CDR3 contains 13 residues. Germline values: CDR1 LGHNA, CDR2 YSLEER. Trimming pared 5 bases from V and 1 base from J, leaving 8 bases between. Here the CDR3 DNA reads TGCGCCAGCAGCTTCATCGGGAACACTGAAGCTTTCTTT. Translating it yields CASSFIGNTEAFF.

The gene calls are TRBV5-6 and TRBJ2-7; 7 bases align to TRBD1. Germline CDR1 SGHDT, CDR2 YYEEEE. V shed 3 bases, J shed 1 base, and the junction held 7 bases outside the gene matches. The CDR3 sequence is 15 residues long. The CDR3 loop reads CASSSPTGTSYEQYF. The CDR3, as DNA: TGTGCCAGCAGCTCCCCGACAGGGACGTCCTACGAGCAGTACTTC.

The chain has TRBV6-1 and TRBJ1-2; TRBD1 aligns across 9 bases. V lost 2 bases, J lost 7 bases, and 8 bases stayed unmatched. The CDR3 length is 15 residues. Germline values: CDR1 MNHNS, CDR2 SASEGT. CDR3 DNA: TGTGCCAGCAGTGAAAGTTCGGGACAGGGATGTGGCTACACCTTC. Translated, it gives CASSESSGQGCGYTF.

As to this clone: Additional DNA sequences in this sample encode the identical CDR3. V and J are TRBV5-6 and TRBJ1-2, with 7 bases lining up with TRBD1. This CDR3 has 17 residues. The trim removed 3 bases at V and 4 bases at J, leaving 15 bases unmatched. Per germline, CDR1 SGHDT and CDR2 YYEEEE. CDR3 in DNA: TGTGCCAGCAGCTCTGCCCCGGACAGGTGGGGGGTCTATGGCTACACCTTC. Its translation is CASSSAPDRWGVYGYTF.

J is TRBJ2-2 and V is TRBV2; TRBD1 is a possible D gene (5 bases). V was shortened by 4 bases and J by 0 bases, with 15 bases between the two germline ends. The CDR3 is 17 amino acids. Germline CDR1 is SNHLY and CDR2 is FYNNEI. CDR3: CASSGGRDSSNTGELFF. In DNA, the CDR3 is TGTGCCAGCAGTGGGGGCAGGGATTCCTCGAACACCGGGGAGCTGTTTTTT.

V is TRBV14 and J is TRBJ2-7, with D maybe TRBD1 (6 bases). V lost 4 bases and J lost 2, with 15 bases in between. The CDR3 has 15 residues. The germline V gene encodes CDR1 SGHDN and CDR2 FVKESK. The DNA for the CDR3 is TGTGCCAGCAGCCTAATACCGGGACACCCCTACGAGCAGTACTTC. It specifies CASSLIPGHPYEQYF.

V and J are TRBV28 and TRBJ1-2; no firm D call. With 3 bases removed from V and 0 bases from J, the gap between germline ends came to 8 bases. This CDR3 spans 14 amino acids. Germline V gives CDR1 MDHEN, CDR2 SYDVKM. CDR3 bases: TGTGCCAGCAGTTTTGGAGGTACTAACTATGGCTACACCTTC. The encoded protein is CASSFGGTNYGYTF.

The chain combines TRBV9 with TRBJ2-3; 9 bases match TRBD2. The trim removed 4 bases at V and 0 bases at J, leaving 9 bases unmatched. CDR1 SGDLS and CDR2 YYNGEE come from the germline V gene. CDR3 length: 17 residues. The CDR3, as DNA: TGTGCCAGCAGCAATCCTACTAGCGGGTTCAGCACAGATACGCAGTATTTT. Its translation is CASSNPTSGFSTDTQYF.

The chain uses TRBV7-2 and TRBJ2-5; a weak D match, TRBD2 (7 bases). Deletions cut 4 bases from V and 5 bases from J, with 14 bases between. CDR1 is SGHTA and CDR2 is FQGNSA in the germline V gene. This CDR3 spans 14 amino acids. The CDR3 DNA reads TGTGCCAGCAGCTCGCGGCGGGGGCGGGAGACCCAGTACTTC. As protein: CASSSRRGRETQYF.

This clone was seen a handful of times. The chain combines TRBV6-4 with TRBJ1-1; D ambiguous. V lost 10 bases and J 5 bases, leaving 11 bases between the germline ends. CDR1 is MRHNA, CDR2 SNTAGT, per germline. The CDR3 covers 11 residues. CDR3 nucleotide sequence: TGTGCCATCGGGAGGAGGACTGAAGCTTTCTTT. Its translation: CAIGRRTEAFF.

The table lists this clone with a few counts. This chain links TRBV28 with TRBJ1-2; D possibly corresponds to TRBD1 (6 bases). Trimming pared 5 bases from V and 4 bases from J, leaving 20 bases between. CDR1 and CDR2 (germline): MDHEN, SYDVKM. This CDR3 is built from 16 residues. The CDR3 region is CASSSAGEGWLYGYTF. In DNA form, the CDR3 reads TGTGCCAGCAGTAGCGCAGGGGAGGGCTGGCTCTATGGCTACACCTTC.

J is TRBJ2-1 and V is TRBV29-1; D gene unclear. The ends were cut back, 1 base at V and 6 bases at J, with 13 bases in the middle. Germline V gives CDR1 SQVTM, CDR2 ANQGSEA. The CDR3 runs 14 residues. The CDR3 spells CSVEGRVTGNEQFF. The CDR3 DNA sequence: TGCAGCGTTGAAGGGAGAGTGACGGGCAATGAGCAGTTCTTC.

This chain joins TRBV6-5 and TRBJ2-7, with D tentatively TRBD1 (6 bases). V shed 1 base and J shed 5 bases, with 9 bases lying between them. CDR1 is MNHEY, CDR2 SVGAGI, per germline. This CDR3 has 13 amino acids. The CDR3 sequence: CASSYLQGHEQYF. The CDR3 nucleotides are TGTGCCAGCAGTTACTTACAGGGCCACGAGCAGTACTTC.

This sequence joins TRBV29-1 and TRBJ2-3; D may be TRBD2 (5 bases). The CDR3 runs to 14 residues. V lost 4 bases and J lost 6, with 17 bases in between. Germline V gene data show CDR1 as SQVTM and CDR2 as ANQGSEA. CDR3 loop: CSVVWRLGNDTQYF. CDR3 in DNA: TGCAGCGTTGTTTGGAGGTTAGGGAATGATACGCAGTATTTT.

The chain is built from TRBV7-2 and TRBJ2-7; 7 nucleotides align to TRBD2. V shed 3 bases and J 5 bases; nucleotides not matched to a gene: 22. The CDR3 length is 19 residues. CDR1 and CDR2 (germline): SGHTA, FQGNSA. The CDR3 sequence is CASSFMSGGGPAGSHEQYF. CDR3 bases: TGTGCCAGCAGCTTTATGTCGGGCGGGGGACCTGCGGGTAGCCACGAGCAGTACTTC.

The chain couples TRBV5-8 to TRBJ2-7; 16 nucleotides match TRBD2. The CDR3 runs 18 residues. The germline gives CDR1 SGHTS, CDR2 YDEGEE. The V and J ends lost 4 bases and 5 bases, in that order; junction bases with no gene match: 12. In nucleotides, the CDR3 is TGTGCCAGCAGCAGAAGAGGGACTAGCGGGAGGGAGAGCCACGAGCAGTACTTC. It encodes CASSRRGTSGRESHEQYF.

About this clone itself: This sample includes further DNA sequences coding for the same CDR3. This chain links TRBV29-1 with TRBJ2-7; 9 bases line up with TRBD1. CDR3 size: 15 residues. Germline assignment: CDR1 SQVTM and CDR2 ANQGSEA. V dropped 3 bases and J dropped 1; count of bases not matched to a gene: 7. The CDR3 DNA follows: TGCAGCGTTGATCTAGGGACAGGGATTTCCTACGAGCAGTACTTC. It is translated as CSVDLGTGISYEQYF.

The rearrangement uses TRBV10-1 and TRBJ2-5, with TRBD1 matching over 7 bases. The length of the CDR3 is 13 residues. V was clipped by 6 bases and J by 0 bases; unmatched bases: 1. Germline V gene sequence: CDR1 WNHNN, CDR2 SYGVQD (reference sequence). CDR3 coding DNA: TGCGCCAGCAGACAGGGGAACCAAGAGACCCAGTACTTC. It specifies CASRQGNQETQYF.

This sequence joins TRBV5-1 and TRBJ1-3; D is possibly TRBD1 (6 bases). This CDR3 has 16 residues. Trimming took off 2 bases at V and 0 bases at J, with 12 bases between the two ends. Per germline, CDR1 SGHRS and CDR2 YFSETQ. The CDR3 DNA follows: TGCGCCAGCAGCTTAGGACAGCTTAACTCTGGAAACACCATATATTTT. It specifies CASSLGQLNSGNTIYF.

The chain uses TRBV28 and TRBJ2-7; 10 bases are shared with TRBD2. CDR1 is MDHEN and CDR2 is SYDVKM in the germline V gene. CDR3 length: 15 residues. Trimming cost V 4 bases and J 1 base; bases outside gene matches: 4. DNA of the CDR3: TGTGCCAGCAGTTATCTAGCGGGAGTATCCTACGAGCAGTACTTC. Its protein is CASSYLAGVSYEQYF.

The genes are TRBV7-2 and TRBJ2-7; D might be TRBD1 (6 bases). This CDR3 contains 15 residues. V gave up 1 base and J gave up 5 bases, with 15 bases separating them. Germline V gives CDR1 SGHTA, CDR2 FQGNSA. CDR3 residues: CASSLVRGIRDEQYF. CDR3 DNA: TGTGCCAGCAGCTTAGTCAGGGGAATTCGGGACGAGCAGTACTTC.

The chain carries TRBV27 and TRBJ2-3; no clear D. The germline V gene has CDR1 MNHEY and CDR2 SMNVEV (reference sequence). Trimming took 6 bases from V and 4 from J, leaving 26 bases between them. This CDR3 comprises 18 residues. CDR3 protein: CASRLKARGANWADTQYF. CDR3 DNA sequence: TGTGCCAGCAGACTTAAAGCCAGAGGAGCAAACTGGGCAGATACGCAGTATTTT.

This clone has more than one count but fewer than ten. This chain connects TRBV6-5 to TRBJ2-7; no clear D. V was cut by 2 bases and J by 5 bases, with 16 bases left in between. Germline lookup yields CDR1 MNHEY and CDR2 SVGAGI. The CDR3 spans 15 residues. CDR3 protein: CASSYVSGPRHEQYF. The CDR3 DNA reads as TGTGCCAGCAGTTACGTGTCAGGTCCTCGCCACGAGCAGTACTTC.

The chain couples TRBV10-3 to TRBJ2-1; 9 bases are shared with TRBD2. After removal of 6 bases from V and 7 bases from J, the junction contained 7 bases not matched to a gene. The CDR3 covers 14 residues. Germline V lookup: CDR1 ENHRY, CDR2 SYGVKD. CDR3 protein: CAIRVAGVRNEQFF. The CDR3 DNA is TGTGCCATCAGGGTAGCGGGAGTTAGGAATGAGCAGTTCTTC.

The rearrangement uses TRBV7-9 and TRBJ1-2, with D unresolved. V lost 2 bases and J 0 bases, leaving 7 bases between the germline ends. The CDR3 is 14 amino acids. Germline loops: CDR1 SEHNR, CDR2 FQNEAQ (reference sequence). Here the CDR3 reads CASSLQEANYGYTF. Written as DNA, the CDR3 is TGTGCCAGCAGCTTACAGGAGGCTAACTATGGCTACACCTTC.

V and J are TRBV2 and TRBJ1-4; unclear D gene. V shed 3 bases and J shed 8 bases, with 16 bases lying between them. This CDR3 region has 15 residues. Germline loops: CDR1 SNHLY, CDR2 FYNNEI. The chain's CDR3 is CASSDPLLRREKLFF. Here the CDR3 DNA reads TGTGCCAGCAGTGACCCGCTATTGAGGCGGGAAAAACTGTTTTTT.

The chain combines TRBV15 with TRBJ2-2, with 7 bases that match TRBD2. There are 14 residues in the CDR3. V gave up 0 bases and J gave up 6 bases; unmatched junction bases: 1. The germline V gene encodes CDR1 LNHNV and CDR2 YYDKDF (reference sequence). CDR3 DNA: TGTGCCACCAGCAGAGATCGGGGGGCCGGGGAGCTGTTTTTT. Its translation: CATSRDRGAGELFF.

The chain employs TRBV4-3 and TRBJ1-2; TRBD1 aligns across 9 bases. The CDR3 runs to 17 residues. The germline CDR1 and CDR2 sequences are LGHNA and YSLEER. Unmatched junction bases numbered 12, after V lost 1 base and J lost 6 bases. Written as DNA, the CDR3 is TGCGCCAGCAGCCAAGGGACCACAGGGGGCGCGGTTAATGGCTACACCTTC. Translating gives CASSQGTTGGAVNGYTF.

The chain employs TRBV6-1 and TRBJ1-1; 10 nucleotides match TRBD1. V trimming: 0 bases; J trimming: 10 bases; junction bases outside the gene matches: 5. The CDR3 has 14 amino acids. Germline CDR1 MNHNS, CDR2 SASEGT. The CDR3 loop is CASSEATRTGGAFF. The CDR3 coding sequence is TGTGCCAGCAGTGAAGCCACTCGGACAGGGGGAGCTTTCTTT.